The rows below give T cell receptor beta chains drawn from one sample of a study of blood T cell repertoires in COVID-19. Only in-frame clones appear in the TCRdb table, and some are missing; sequencing was by immunoSEQ multiplex PCR. The data show about 33,000 clones, with 78% seen just once and around 17% held by the top ten. Source material: peripheral blood. The receptors stem from a man between 65 and 80 years old with acute or convalescent COVID-19. CDR3s include the opening cysteine and the closing phenylalanine or tryptophan. A D gene is named only where the DNA matches it firmly.

D: TRBD2
J: TRBJ2-7
length: 15
V: TRBV5-1
CDR3: CASSSNSGGPYEQYF

D: TRBD1
J: TRBJ1-1
length: 19
V: TRBV23-1
CDR3: CASSHLPGQFIPGRTEAFF

D: TRBD2
J: TRBJ2-5
length: 14
V: TRBV6-5
CDR3: CASSYSASGETQYF

D: TRBD1
J: TRBJ2-7
length: 14
V: TRBV14
CDR3: CASSPDRAFYGQYF

D: -
J: TRBJ2-1
length: 15
V: TRBV14
CDR3: CASSTRGTFYNEQFF

D: TRBD1
J: TRBJ1-4
length: 17
V: TRBV4-1
CDR3: CASSQDGTGRANEKLFF

D: -
J: TRBJ1-2
length: 15
V: TRBV7-2
CDR3: CASSPEGRGRGGYTF

D: -
J: TRBJ1-2
length: 18
V: TRBV21-1
CDR3: CASSISRDRGPIRYGYTF

D: -
J: TRBJ1-5
length: 17
V: TRBV19
CDR3: CASNRGKASPGNQPQHF

D: TRBD1
J: TRBJ1-3
length: 15
V: TRBV20-1
CDR3: CSASASRGPGNTIYF

D: TRBD1
J: TRBJ1-2
length: 15
V: TRBV6-5
CDR3: CASSNLPGQGGGYTF

D: -
J: TRBJ2-2
length: 14
V: TRBV25-1
CDR3: CASSPLVVTGELFF

D: -
J: TRBJ2-5
length: 15
V: TRBV9
CDR3: CASSVQTGPQETQYF

D: TRBD1
J: TRBJ1-5
length: 16
V: TRBV19
CDR3: CASSRGGQGGNQPQHF

D: TRBD1
J: TRBJ1-4
length: 14
V: TRBV6-5
CDR3: CASSYRDRGEKLFF

D: -
J: TRBJ1-5
length: 12
V: TRBV6-5
CDR3: CASSPRGQPQHF

D: TRBD2
J: TRBJ2-3
length: 15
V: TRBV7-2
CDR3: CASNSKGLGGDTQYF

D: -
J: TRBJ2-1
length: 13
V: TRBV9
CDR3: CASSVEAGGEQFF

D: -
J: TRBJ1-5
length: 14
V: TRBV19
CDR3: CASSMDLINQPQHF

D: TRBD2
J: TRBJ2-7
length: 15
V: TRBV6-1
CDR3: CASSSLAGGRYEQYF

D: -
J: TRBJ1-3
length: 14
V: TRBV6-5
CDR3: CASRETGSSDTIYF

D: TRBD1
J: TRBJ2-2
length: 16
V: TRBV5-5
CDR3: CASSKGTGPATGELFF

D: TRBD2
J: TRBJ2-4
length: 14
V: TRBV7-2
CDR3: CASRRSGIKNIQYF

D: TRBD1
J: TRBJ2-7
length: 15
V: TRBV6-5
CDR3: CASSRDRGVSYEQYF

D: TRBD2
J: TRBJ2-3
length: 14
V: TRBV19
CDR3: CASNPGLAVDTQYF

D: TRBD1
J: TRBJ1-4
length: 15
V: TRBV7-9
CDR3: CASSQRQGSNEKLFF

D: TRBD1
J: TRBJ1-1
length: 19
V: TRBV15
CDR3: CATSRPTWDRDRVLTEAFF

D: TRBD1
J: TRBJ2-7
length: 14
V: TRBV3-1/TRBV3-2
CDR3: CASSQATGGGEQYF

D: TRBD1
J: TRBJ2-1
length: 15
V: TRBV9
CDR3: CASSADRAGYNEQFF

D: -
J: TRBJ2-7
length: 13
V: TRBV30
CDR3: CAWSRRRTYEQYF

D: -
J: TRBJ1-5
length: 15
V: TRBV7-2
CDR3: CASSLVIGQNQPQHF

D: TRBD1
J: TRBJ1-1
length: 15
V: TRBV4-3
CDR3: CASSQDWTGATEAFF

D: TRBD1
J: TRBJ2-7
length: 14
V: TRBV6-5
CDR3: CASSYLQGAGEQYF

D: TRBD1
J: TRBJ2-7
length: 14
V: TRBV4-3
CDR3: CASSQEWTGYEQYF

D: -
J: TRBJ1-5
length: 12
V: TRBV2
CDR3: CASSAPGRAQHF

D: -
J: TRBJ2-2
length: 13
V: TRBV11-2
CDR3: CASSLISTGELFF

D: TRBD1
J: TRBJ1-1
length: 14
V: TRBV18
CDR3: CASSPGQGRTEAFF

D: -
J: TRBJ1-4
length: 13
V: TRBV6-5
CDR3: CASRRQGNEKLFF

D: -
J: TRBJ1-3
length: 15
V: TRBV5-5
CDR3: CASSFTRGSGNTIYF

D: TRBD1
J: TRBJ1-5
length: 16
V: TRBV15
CDR3: CATSSRGQGDRQPQHF

D: -
J: TRBJ2-1
length: 12
V: TRBV10-1
CDR3: CASSRDINEQFF

D: -
J: TRBJ1-1
length: 15
V: TRBV7-2
CDR3: CASSLNRAMNTEAFF

D: -
J: TRBJ1-1
length: 16
V: TRBV15
CDR3: CATSRDLIVAGSEAFF

D: -
J: TRBJ2-3
length: 17
V: TRBV7-2
CDR3: CASSLWGTPISTDTQYF

D: TRBD2
J: TRBJ2-1
length: 17
V: TRBV18
CDR3: CASSPTGNSGIGGEQFF

D: -
J: TRBJ2-4
length: 16
V: TRBV28
CDR3: CASIDMQGLAKNIQYF

D: TRBD1
J: TRBJ2-4
length: 16
V: TRBV18
CDR3: CASSPTGTIAKNIQYF

D: -
J: TRBJ2-4
length: 12
V: TRBV6-2/TRBV6-3
CDR3: CASSYSSSNQYF

D: TRBD1
J: TRBJ2-1
length: 20
V: TRBV6-2/TRBV6-3
CDR3: CASSYSMEGGSLSSYNEQFF

D: TRBD1
J: TRBJ1-2
length: 13
V: TRBV9
CDR3: CASMGDSSYGYTF

D: -
J: TRBJ1-1
length: 15
V: TRBV5-1
CDR3: CASSLAGHMNTEAFF

D: -
J: TRBJ2-7
length: 14
V: TRBV5-1
CDR3: CASSPGTLNYEQYF

D: TRBD1
J: TRBJ1-1
length: 12
V: TRBV18
CDR3: CASSPDRAEAFF

D: -
J: TRBJ1-1
length: 14
V: TRBV14
CDR3: CASTRGLTDTEAFF